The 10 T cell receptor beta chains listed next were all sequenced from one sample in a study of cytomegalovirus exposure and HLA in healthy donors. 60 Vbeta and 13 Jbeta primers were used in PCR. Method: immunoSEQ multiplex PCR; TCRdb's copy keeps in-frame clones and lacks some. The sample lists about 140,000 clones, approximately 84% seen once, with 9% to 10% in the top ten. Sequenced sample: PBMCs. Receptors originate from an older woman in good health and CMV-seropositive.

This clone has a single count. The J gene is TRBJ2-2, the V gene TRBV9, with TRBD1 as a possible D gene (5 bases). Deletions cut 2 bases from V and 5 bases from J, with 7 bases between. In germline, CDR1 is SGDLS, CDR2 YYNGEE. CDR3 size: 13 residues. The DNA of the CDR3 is TGTGCCAGCAGCGTCCAGGGTACCGGGGAGCTGTTTTTT. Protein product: CASSVQGTGELFF.

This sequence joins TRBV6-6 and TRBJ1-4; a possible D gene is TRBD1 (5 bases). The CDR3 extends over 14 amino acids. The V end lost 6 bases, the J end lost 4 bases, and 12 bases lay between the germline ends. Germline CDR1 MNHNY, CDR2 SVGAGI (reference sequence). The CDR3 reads CASRRTGGNEKLFF. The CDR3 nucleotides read TGTGCCAGCAGGCGGACCGGGGGTAATGAAAAACTGTTTTTT.

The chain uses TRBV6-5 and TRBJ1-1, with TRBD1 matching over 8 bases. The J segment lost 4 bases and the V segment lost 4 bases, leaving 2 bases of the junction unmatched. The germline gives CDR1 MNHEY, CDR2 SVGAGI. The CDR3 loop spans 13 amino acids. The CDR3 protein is CASSSTGGTEAFF. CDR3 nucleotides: TGTGCCAGCAGTTCCACAGGGGGCACTGAAGCTTTCTTT.

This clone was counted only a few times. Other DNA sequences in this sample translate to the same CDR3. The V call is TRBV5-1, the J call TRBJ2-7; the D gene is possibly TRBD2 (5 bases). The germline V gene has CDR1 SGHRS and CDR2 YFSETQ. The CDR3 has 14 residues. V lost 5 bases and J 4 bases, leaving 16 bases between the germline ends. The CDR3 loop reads CASSFGGSPYEQYF. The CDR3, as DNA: TGCGCCAGCAGTTTTGGAGGCAGCCCGTACGAGCAGTACTTC.

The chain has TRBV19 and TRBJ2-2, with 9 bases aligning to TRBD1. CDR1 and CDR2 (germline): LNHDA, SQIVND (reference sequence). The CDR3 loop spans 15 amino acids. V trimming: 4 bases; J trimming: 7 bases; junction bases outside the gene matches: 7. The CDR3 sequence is CASSKGGQGFGELFF. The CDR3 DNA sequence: TGTGCCAGTAGTAAGGGGGGACAGGGCTTCGGGGAGCTGTTTTTT.

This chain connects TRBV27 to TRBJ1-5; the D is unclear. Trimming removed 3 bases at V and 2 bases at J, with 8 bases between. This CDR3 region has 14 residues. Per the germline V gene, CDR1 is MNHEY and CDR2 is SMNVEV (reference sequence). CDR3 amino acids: CASSLRVGNQPQHF. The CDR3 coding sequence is TGTGCCAGCAGTTTGAGGGTCGGCAATCAGCCCCAGCATTTT.

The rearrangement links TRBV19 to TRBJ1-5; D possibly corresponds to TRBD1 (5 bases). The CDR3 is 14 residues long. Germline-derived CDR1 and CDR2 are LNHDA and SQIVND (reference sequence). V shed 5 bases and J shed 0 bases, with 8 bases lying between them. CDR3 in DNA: TGTGCCAGTAGTCCAGGGTATAGCAATCAGCCCCAGCATTTT. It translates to CASSPGYSNQPQHF. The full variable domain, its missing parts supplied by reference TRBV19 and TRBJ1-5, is DGGITQSPKYLFRKEGQNVTLSCEQNLNHDAMYWYRQDPGQGLRLIYYSQIVNDFQKGDIAEGYSVSREKKESFPLTVTSAQKNPTAFYLCASSPGYSNQPQHFGDGTRLSIL.

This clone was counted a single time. The DNA of the CDR3 is TGTGCCAGCAGCTTAGCAGCCGAGCAGTACTTC. As protein: CASSLAAEQYF. The V call is TRBV7-9, the J call TRBJ2-7; D ambiguous. The V end lost 0 bases, the J end lost 6 bases, and 3 bases lay between the germline ends. The CDR3 runs to 11 residues. Germline CDR1 SEHNR, CDR2 FQNEAQ (reference sequence).

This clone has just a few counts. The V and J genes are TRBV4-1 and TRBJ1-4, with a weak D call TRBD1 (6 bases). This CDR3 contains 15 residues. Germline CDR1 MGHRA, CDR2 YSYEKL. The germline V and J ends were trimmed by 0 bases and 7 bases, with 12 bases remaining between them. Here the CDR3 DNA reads TGCGCCAGCAGCCAAGACCCCGCGGGGGCTGAAAAACTGTTTTTT. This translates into CASSQDPAGAEKLFF.

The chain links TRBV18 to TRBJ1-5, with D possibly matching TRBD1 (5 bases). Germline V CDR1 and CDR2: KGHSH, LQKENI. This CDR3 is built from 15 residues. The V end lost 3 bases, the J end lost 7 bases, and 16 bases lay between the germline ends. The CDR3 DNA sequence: TGTGCCAGCTCACCCCCGGCGGGGGAAGGGCAGCCCCAGCATTTT. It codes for CASSPPAGEGQPQHF.